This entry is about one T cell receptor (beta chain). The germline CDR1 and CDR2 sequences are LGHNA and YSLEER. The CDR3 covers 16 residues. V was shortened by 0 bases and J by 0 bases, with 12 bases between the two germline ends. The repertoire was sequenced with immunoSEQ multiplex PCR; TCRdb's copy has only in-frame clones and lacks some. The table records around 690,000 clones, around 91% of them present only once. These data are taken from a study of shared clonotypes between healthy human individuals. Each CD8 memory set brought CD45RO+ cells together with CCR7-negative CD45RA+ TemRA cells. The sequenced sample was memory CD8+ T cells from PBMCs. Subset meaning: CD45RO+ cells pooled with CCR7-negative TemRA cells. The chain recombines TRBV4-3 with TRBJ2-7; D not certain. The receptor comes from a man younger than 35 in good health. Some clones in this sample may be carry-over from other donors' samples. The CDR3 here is CASSQESQVRSYEQYF. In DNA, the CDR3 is TGCGCCAGCAGCCAAGAATCGCAGGTTCGCTCCTACGAGCAGTACTTC.